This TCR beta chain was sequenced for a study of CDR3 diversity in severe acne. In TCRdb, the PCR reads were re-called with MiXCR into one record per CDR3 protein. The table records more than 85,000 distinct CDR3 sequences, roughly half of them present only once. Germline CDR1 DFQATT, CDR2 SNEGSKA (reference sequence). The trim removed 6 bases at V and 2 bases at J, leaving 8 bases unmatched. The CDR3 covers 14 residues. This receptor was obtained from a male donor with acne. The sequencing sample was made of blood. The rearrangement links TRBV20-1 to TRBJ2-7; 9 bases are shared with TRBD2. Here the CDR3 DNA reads TGCAGTGCCCCGAGACTAGCGGCTCCCTACGAGCAGTACTTC. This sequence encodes CSAPRLAAPYEQYF.